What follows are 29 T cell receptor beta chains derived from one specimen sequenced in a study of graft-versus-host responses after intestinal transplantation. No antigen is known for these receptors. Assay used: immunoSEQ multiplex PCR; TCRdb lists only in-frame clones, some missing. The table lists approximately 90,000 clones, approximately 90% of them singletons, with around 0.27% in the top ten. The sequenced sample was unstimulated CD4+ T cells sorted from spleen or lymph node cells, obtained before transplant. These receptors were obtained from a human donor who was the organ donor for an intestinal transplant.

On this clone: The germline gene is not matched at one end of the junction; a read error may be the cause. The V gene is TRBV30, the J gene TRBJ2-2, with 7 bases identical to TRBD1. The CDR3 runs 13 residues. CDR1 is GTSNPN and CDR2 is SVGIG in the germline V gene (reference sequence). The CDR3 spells CAWSVRGPRGAVF. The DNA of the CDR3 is TGTGCCTGGAGTGTAAGGGGGCCCCGGGGAGCTGTTTTT.

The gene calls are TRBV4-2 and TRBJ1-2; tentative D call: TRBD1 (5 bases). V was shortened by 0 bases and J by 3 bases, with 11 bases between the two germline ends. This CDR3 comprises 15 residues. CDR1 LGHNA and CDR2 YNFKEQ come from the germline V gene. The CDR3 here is CASSQEGTGDYGYTF. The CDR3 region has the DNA TGTGCCAGCAGCCAAGAGGGGACGGGGGACTATGGCTACACCTTC.

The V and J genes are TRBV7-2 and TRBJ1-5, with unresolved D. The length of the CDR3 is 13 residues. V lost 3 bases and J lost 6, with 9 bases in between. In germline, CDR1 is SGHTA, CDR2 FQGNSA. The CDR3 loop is CASSFRSRQPQHF. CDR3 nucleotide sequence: TGTGCCAGCAGCTTCCGGAGTCGTCAGCCCCAGCATTTT.

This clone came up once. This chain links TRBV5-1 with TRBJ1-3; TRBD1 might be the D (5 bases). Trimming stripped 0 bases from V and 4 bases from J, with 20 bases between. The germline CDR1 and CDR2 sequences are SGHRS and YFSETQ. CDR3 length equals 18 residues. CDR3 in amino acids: CASSLVPGSVRAGNTIYF. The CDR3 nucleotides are TGCGCCAGCAGCTTGGTTCCAGGGTCCGTTAGAGCCGGAAACACCATATATTTT.

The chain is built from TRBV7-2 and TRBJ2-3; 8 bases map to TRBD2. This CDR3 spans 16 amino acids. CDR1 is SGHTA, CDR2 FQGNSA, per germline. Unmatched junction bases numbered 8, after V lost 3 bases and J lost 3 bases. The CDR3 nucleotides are TGTGCCAGCAGCTTGGCCGGGACTAGGGGTACAGATACGCAGTATTTT. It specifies CASSLAGTRGTDTQYF.

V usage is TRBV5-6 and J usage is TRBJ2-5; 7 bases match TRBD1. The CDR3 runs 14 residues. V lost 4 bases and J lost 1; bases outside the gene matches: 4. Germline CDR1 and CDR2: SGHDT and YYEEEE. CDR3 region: CASSHRGSQETQYF. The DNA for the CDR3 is TGTGCCAGCAGCCACAGGGGTAGCCAAGAGACCCAGTACTTC. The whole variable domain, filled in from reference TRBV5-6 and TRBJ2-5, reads DAGVTQSPTHLIKTRGQQVTLRCSPKSGHDTVSWYQQALGQGPQFIFQYYEEEERQRGNFPDRFSGHQFPNYSSELNVNALLLGDSALYLCASSHRGSQETQYFGPGTRLLVL.

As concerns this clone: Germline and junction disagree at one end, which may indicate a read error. The CDR3 sequence is CASSATSDHNEQFF. CDR3 DNA: TGTGCTAGCAGCGCGACTAGCGATCACAATGAGCAGTTCTTC. The chain links TRBV7-7 to TRBJ2-1; 8 bases align to TRBD2. Per the germline V gene, CDR1 is SSHAT and CDR2 is FNYEAQ (reference sequence). CDR3 length: 14 residues. Combining the CDR3 with reference TRBV7-7 and TRBJ2-1 gives the whole variable domain GAGVSQSPRYKVTKRGQDVTLRCDPISSHATLYWYQQALGQGPEFLTYFNYEAQPDKSGLPSDRFSAERPEGSISTLTIQRTEQRDSAMYRCASSATSDHNEQFFGPGTRLTVL.

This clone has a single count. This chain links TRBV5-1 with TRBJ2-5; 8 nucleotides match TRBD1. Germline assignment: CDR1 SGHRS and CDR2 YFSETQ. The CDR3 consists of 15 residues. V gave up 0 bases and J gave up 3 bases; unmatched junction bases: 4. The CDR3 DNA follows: TGCGCCAGCAGCTTGGGGACAGGGAACAAAGAGACCCAGTACTTC. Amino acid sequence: CASSLGTGNKETQYF. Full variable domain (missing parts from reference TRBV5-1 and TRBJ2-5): KAGVTQTPRYLIKTRGQQVTLSCSPISGHRSVSWYQQTPGQGLQFLFEYFSETQRNKGNFPGRFSGRQFSNSRSEMNVSTLELGDSALYLCASSLGTGNKETQYFGPGTRLLVL.

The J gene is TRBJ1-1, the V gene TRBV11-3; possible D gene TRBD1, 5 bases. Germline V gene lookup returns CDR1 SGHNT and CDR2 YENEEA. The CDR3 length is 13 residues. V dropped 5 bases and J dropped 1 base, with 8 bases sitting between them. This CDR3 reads CASSLQGNTEAFF. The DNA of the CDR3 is TGTGCCAGCAGCCTTCAGGGGAACACTGAAGCTTTCTTT.

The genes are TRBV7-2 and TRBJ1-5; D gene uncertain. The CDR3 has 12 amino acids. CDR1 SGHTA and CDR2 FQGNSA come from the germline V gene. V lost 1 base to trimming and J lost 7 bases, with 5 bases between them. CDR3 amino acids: CASSLDRQPQHF. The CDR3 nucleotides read TGTGCCAGCAGCTTAGACAGACAGCCCCAGCATTTT.

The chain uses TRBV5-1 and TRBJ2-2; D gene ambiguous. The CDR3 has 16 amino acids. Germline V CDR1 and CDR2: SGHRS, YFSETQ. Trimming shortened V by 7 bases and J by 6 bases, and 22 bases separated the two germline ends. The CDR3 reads CASFSVVGFGAGELFF. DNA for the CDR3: TGCGCCAGCTTCTCGGTTGTGGGCTTTGGTGCCGGGGAGCTGTTTTTT.

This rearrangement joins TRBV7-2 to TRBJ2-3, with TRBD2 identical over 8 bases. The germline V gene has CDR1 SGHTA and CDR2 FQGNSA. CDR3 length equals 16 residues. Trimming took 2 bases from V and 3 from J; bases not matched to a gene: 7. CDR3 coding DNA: TGTGCCAGCAGCTTAATGGTTGCGGGAGGTACAGATACGCAGTATTTT. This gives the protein CASSLMVAGGTDTQYF.

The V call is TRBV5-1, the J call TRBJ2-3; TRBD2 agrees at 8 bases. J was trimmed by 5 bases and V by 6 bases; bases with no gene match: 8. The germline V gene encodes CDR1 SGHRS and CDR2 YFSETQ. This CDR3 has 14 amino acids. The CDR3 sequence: CASTGGASKDTQYF. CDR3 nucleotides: TGCGCCAGCACCGGGGGGGCCTCAAAAGATACGCAGTATTTT.

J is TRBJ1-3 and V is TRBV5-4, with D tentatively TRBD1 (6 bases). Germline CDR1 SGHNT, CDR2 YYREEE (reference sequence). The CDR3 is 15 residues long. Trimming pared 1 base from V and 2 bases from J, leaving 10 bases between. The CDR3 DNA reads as TGTGCCAGCAGCTTGTGGTCAGGGGCTGGAAACACCATATATTTT. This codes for CASSLWSGAGNTIYF.

For the CDR3, the DNA is TGTGCCAGCAGTCCGACATATCAAAGATGGATGTTTTTT. Translation: CASSPTYQRWMFF. This chain links TRBV6-5 with TRBJ2-2, with unresolved D. In germline, CDR1 is MNHEY, CDR2 SVGAGI. This CDR3 is 13 amino acids long. V lost 5 bases to trimming and J lost 15 bases, with 19 bases between them.

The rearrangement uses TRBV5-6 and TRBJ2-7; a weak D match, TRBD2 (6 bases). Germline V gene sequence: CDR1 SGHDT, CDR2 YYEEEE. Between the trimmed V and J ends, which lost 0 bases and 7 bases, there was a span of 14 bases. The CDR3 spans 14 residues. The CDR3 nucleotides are TGTGCCAGCAGCTTGGCGGGAGTGAGATTTGAGCAGTACTTC. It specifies CASSLAGVRFEQYF.

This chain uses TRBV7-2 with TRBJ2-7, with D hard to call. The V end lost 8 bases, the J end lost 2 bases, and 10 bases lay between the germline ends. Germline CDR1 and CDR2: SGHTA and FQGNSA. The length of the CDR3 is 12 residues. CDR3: CASSSIAYEQYF. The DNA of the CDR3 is TGTGCCAGCTCCAGTATTGCCTACGAGCAGTACTTC.

This CDR3 is CASISDRAPYGYTF. The CDR3 nucleotides read TGTGCCTCCATCTCGGACAGGGCCCCCTATGGCTACACCTTC. The chain uses TRBV30 and TRBJ1-2, with 8 bases lining up with TRBD1. Germline CDR1 GTSNPN, CDR2 SVGIG (reference sequence). V gave up 7 bases and J gave up 4 bases; unmatched junction bases: 11. The CDR3 runs 14 residues.

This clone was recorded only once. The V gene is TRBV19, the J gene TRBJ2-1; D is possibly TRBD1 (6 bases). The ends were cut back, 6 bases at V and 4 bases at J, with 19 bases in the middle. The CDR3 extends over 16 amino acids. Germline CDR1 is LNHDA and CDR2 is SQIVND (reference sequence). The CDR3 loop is CASSYRVGATYNEQFF. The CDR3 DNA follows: TGTGCCAGTAGCTACAGGGTTGGGGCTACTTACAATGAGCAGTTCTTC. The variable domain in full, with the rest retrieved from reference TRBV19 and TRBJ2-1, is DGGITQSPKYLFRKEGQNVTLSCEQNLNHDAMYWYRQDPGQGLRLIYYSQIVNDFQKGDIAEGYSVSREKKESFPLTVTSAQKNPTAFYLCASSYRVGATYNEQFFGPGTRLTVL.

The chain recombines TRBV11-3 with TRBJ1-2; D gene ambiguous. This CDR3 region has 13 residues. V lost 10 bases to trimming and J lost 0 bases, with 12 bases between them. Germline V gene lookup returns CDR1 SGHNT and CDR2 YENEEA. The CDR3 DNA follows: TGTGCCATGAGGGAACTCTCTAACTATGGCTACACCTTC. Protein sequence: CAMRELSNYGYTF.

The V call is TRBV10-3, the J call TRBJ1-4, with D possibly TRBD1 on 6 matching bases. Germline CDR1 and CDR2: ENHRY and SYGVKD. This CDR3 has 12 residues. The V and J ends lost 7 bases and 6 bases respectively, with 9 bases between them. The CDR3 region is CAIKGGDEKLFF. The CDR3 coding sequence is TGTGCCATCAAAGGGGGGGATGAAAAACTGTTTTTT.

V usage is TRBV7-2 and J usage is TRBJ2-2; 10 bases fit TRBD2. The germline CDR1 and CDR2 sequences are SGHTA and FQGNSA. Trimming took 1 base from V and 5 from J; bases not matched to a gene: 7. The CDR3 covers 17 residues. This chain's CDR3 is CASSLEVGLARTGELFF. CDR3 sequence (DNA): TGTGCCAGCAGCTTAGAAGTGGGACTAGCGAGAACCGGGGAGCTGTTTTTT.

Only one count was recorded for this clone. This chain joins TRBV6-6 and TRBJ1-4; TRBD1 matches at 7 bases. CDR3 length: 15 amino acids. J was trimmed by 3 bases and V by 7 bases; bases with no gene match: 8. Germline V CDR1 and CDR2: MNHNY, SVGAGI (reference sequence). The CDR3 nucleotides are TGTGCCAGCAATTCTCAGGGGGGTTCTAATGAAAAACTGTTTTTT. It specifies CASNSQGGSNEKLFF.

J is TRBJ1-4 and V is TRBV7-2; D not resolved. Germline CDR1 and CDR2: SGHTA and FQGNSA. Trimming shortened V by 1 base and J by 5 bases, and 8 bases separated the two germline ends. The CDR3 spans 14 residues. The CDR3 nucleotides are TGTGCCAGCAGCTTAGGTGCGGCAAATGAAAAACTGTTTTTT. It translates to CASSLGAANEKLFF.

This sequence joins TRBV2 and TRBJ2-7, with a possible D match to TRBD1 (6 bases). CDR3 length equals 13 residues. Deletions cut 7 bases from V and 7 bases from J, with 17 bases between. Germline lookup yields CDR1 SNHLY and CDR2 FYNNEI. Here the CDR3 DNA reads TGTGCCAGCAAGGCAGGGGCCCCGTCAGAGCAGTACTTC. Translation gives CASKAGAPSEQYF.

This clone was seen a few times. In DNA, the CDR3 is TGCGCCAGCAGCATACAGGGTTACGAGCAGTACTTC. Protein: CASSIQGYEQYF. The V and J genes are TRBV5-1 and TRBJ2-7; TRBD1 might be the D (6 bases). The CDR3 extends over 12 amino acids. V lost 4 bases to trimming and J lost 4 bases, with 9 bases between them. Germline CDR1 is SGHRS and CDR2 is YFSETQ.

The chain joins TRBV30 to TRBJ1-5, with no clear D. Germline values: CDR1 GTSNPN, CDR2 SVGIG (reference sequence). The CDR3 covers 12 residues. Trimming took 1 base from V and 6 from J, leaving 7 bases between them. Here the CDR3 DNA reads TGTGCCTGGAGTGGGCCAGGTCAGCCCCAGCATTTT. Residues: CAWSGPGQPQHF.

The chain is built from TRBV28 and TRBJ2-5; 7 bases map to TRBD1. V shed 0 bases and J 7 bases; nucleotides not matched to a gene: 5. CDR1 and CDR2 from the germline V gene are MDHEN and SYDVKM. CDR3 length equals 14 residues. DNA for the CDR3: TGTGCCAGCAGTTTATGGGATGACAGGGCGACCCAGTACTTC. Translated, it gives CASSLWDDRATQYF.

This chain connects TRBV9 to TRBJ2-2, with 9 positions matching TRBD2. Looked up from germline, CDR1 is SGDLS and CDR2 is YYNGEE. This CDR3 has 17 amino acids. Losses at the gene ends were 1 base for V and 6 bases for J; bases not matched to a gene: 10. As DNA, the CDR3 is TGTGCCAGCAGCGTAACGGTGGCGGGAGGGCCCCCCGGGGAGCTGTTTTTT. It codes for CASSVTVAGGPPGELFF. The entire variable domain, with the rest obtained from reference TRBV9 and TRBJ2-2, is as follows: DSGVTQTPKHLITATGQRVTLRCSPRSGDLSVYWYQQSLDQGLQFLIQYYNGEERAKGNILERFSAQQFPDLHSELNLSSLELGDSALYFCASSVTVAGGPPGELFFGEGSRLTVL.